Below, 10 T cell receptor beta chains from the same sample are listed, as sequenced in a study of breast tumors, draining lymph nodes, adjacent tissues. MiXCR, applied by TCRdb to the multiplex PCR reads, yields one record per CDR3 protein. Here the sample spans around 250,000 distinct CDR3 sequences, approximately 36% being singletons. Breast cancer patients provided tissue from their axillary draining lymph nodes. The source material was axillary lymph node tissue. The receptors derive from a female donor with breast cancer. Some clones in this sample may be carry-over from other donors' samples.

The CDR3 region is CASSPVDGGNTDTQYF. The CDR3 coding sequence is TGTGCCAGCAGCCCTGTGGACGGAGGGAATACAGATACGCAGTATTTT. The chain joins TRBV28 to TRBJ2-3; a weak D match, TRBD2 (6 bases). V was shortened by 6 bases and J by 3 bases, with 19 bases between the two germline ends. Germline loops: CDR1 MDHEN, CDR2 SYDVKM. CDR3 length: 16 amino acids.

There are a few counts of this clonotype. A read error may explain this, as a much larger clone is one base away. The J gene is TRBJ2-5, the V gene TRBV12-3 or TRBV12-4, with D tentatively TRBD2 (7 bases). This CDR3 contains 14 residues. V was pared by 3 bases and J by 5 bases, with 13 bases between. CDR3 residues: CASSFYGGQETQYF. The CDR3 DNA reads as TGTGCCAGCAGTTTCTACGGGGGGCAGGAGACCCAGTACTTC.

This clonotype was seen more than once but under ten times. This chain links TRBV24-1 with TRBJ2-3, with TRBD1 identical over 8 bases. The CDR3 length is 16 residues. Trimming removed 6 bases from V and 0 bases from J; junction bases left unmatched: 7. Germline assignment: CDR1 KGHDR and CDR2 SFDVKD. Here the CDR3 reads CATSSGTGASTDTQYF. In nucleotides, the CDR3 is TGTGCCACCAGTAGTGGGACAGGAGCTAGCACAGATACGCAGTATTTT.

V is TRBV10-3 and J is TRBJ1-1; D call uncertain. The CDR3 totals 13 residues. Per germline, CDR1 ENHRY and CDR2 SYGVKD. V lost 5 bases, J lost 1 base, and 8 bases lay in between. CDR3 region: CAISILENTEAFF. CDR3 nucleotide sequence: TGTGCCATCAGTATCCTTGAGAACACTGAAGCTTTCTTT.

This chain uses TRBV2 with TRBJ2-2; TRBD2 aligns across 8 bases. Germline assignment: CDR1 SNHLY and CDR2 FYNNEI. The CDR3 has 14 residues. J gave up 2 bases and V 10 bases, and 6 bases lay outside the gene matches. CDR3 loop: CAKAGTSNTGELFF. DNA of the CDR3: TGTGCCAAAGCCGGGACTAGTAACACCGGGGAGCTGTTTTTT.

This clonotype was counted at least ten times. The chain links TRBV2 to TRBJ1-4; D might be TRBD1 (6 bases). CDR3 size: 13 residues. V was trimmed by 5 bases and J by 5 bases, leaving 9 bases between them. Germline loops: CDR1 SNHLY, CDR2 FYNNEI. CDR3 bases: TGTGCCAGCAGTAGGACAGAGAATGAAAAACTGTTTTTT. Its translation: CASSRTENEKLFF.

This clonotype was observed many times. This chain's CDR3 is CASSQASSRGSYEQYF. The CDR3 region has the DNA TGCGCCAGCAGCCAAGCGTCTTCGCGGGGCTCCTACGAGCAGTACTTC. The chain couples TRBV4-3 to TRBJ2-7; TRBD2 might be the D (6 bases). The CDR3 totals 16 residues. The germline gives CDR1 LGHNA, CDR2 YSLEER. Trimming took off 1 base at V and 0 bases at J, with 13 bases between the two ends.

This clonotype was seen repeatedly, ten times or more. The chain couples TRBV12-3 or TRBV12-4 to TRBJ2-2, with D possibly matching TRBD1 (6 bases). CDR3 length equals 15 residues. V lost 5 bases to trimming and J lost 2 bases, with 12 bases between them. CDR3 in DNA: TGTGCCAGCAGTGGCTGGACAGTTAACACCGGGGAGCTGTTTTTT. Translation: CASSGWTVNTGELFF.

In its sample, this clonotype was seen once. The V call is TRBV2, the J call TRBJ2-7; TRBD1 might be the D (5 bases). Per the germline V gene, CDR1 is SNHLY and CDR2 is FYNNEI. The CDR3 is made up of 15 amino acids. The ends were cut back, 2 bases at V and 2 bases at J, with 13 bases in the middle. The CDR3 DNA follows: TGTGCCAGCAGTGAAACCGCGACAGTAACCTACGAGCAGTACTTC. It is translated as CASSETATVTYEQYF.

This clonotype was counted ten times or more. The V and J genes are TRBV2 and TRBJ1-3; the D gene is possibly TRBD1 (6 bases). Looked up from germline, CDR1 is SNHLY and CDR2 is FYNNEI. Between the trimmed V and J ends, which lost 7 bases and 3 bases, there was a span of 7 bases. CDR3 size: 12 residues. The CDR3 sequence: CASIRGGNTIYF. CDR3 DNA: TGTGCCAGCATCAGGGGTGGAAACACCATATATTTT. Complete variable domain (other parts from reference TRBV2 and TRBJ1-3): EPEVTQTPSHQVTQMGQEVILRCVPISNHLYFYWYRQILGQKVEFLVSFYNNEISEKSEIFDDQFSVERPDGSNFTLKIRSTKLEDSAMYFCASIRGGNTIYFGEGSWLTVV.